This T cell receptor beta chain was found in a study of shared clonotypes between healthy human individuals. Study-level findings and limits: A handful of donors showed sharing of about 4.7% of naive CD4 clonotypes.

In the naive CD8 group, cells lacked CD45RO and were positively selected for CCR7, so terminally differentiated effector memory CD45RA+ cells were left out. Comment on this clone: The antigen remains unidentified.

Profiled with immunoSEQ multiplex PCR; TCRdb holds only in-frame clones, not every one. Of around 1.9 million clones in the sample, 90% to 95% were seen once. The sample comprised naive CD8+ T cells from PBMCs. This TCR came from a man aged 18 to 29 in good health. Some clones in this sample may be carry-over from other donors' samples.

The CDR3 loop reads CASSSRPGLIMDTEAFF. The CDR3 DNA follows: TGTGCCAGCAGCTCCCGTCCGGGCCTAATCATGGACACTGAAGCTTTCTTT. The rearrangement uses TRBV7-2 and TRBJ1-1, with no clear D. V lost 4 bases and J 3 bases, leaving 21 bases between the germline ends. Looked up from germline, CDR1 is SGHTA and CDR2 is FQGNSA. CDR3 size: 17 residues.